The TCR beta chain under discussion was sequenced for a study of CD8+ T cells in alopecia areata. In its sample, this clone was seen a few times. Germline CDR1 MNHEY, CDR2 SVGAGI. V gave up 4 bases and J gave up 7 bases, with 14 bases separating them. There are 14 residues in the CDR3. Following RNA extraction, reverse transcription yielded cDNA that acted as the sequencing template. The data were produced by immunoSEQ multiplex PCR, yet TCRdb's version contains in-frame clones alone and is incomplete. Of approximately 170,000 clones listed, 60% are singletons. Treatment here: oral pan-JAK inhibitor, 5-10 mg twice daily.

This sample comprised CD4+ T cells sorted from blood, obtained at week 4, from a patient treated with tofacitinib. The gene calls are TRBV6-5 and TRBJ1-5; D possibly corresponds to TRBD1 (5 bases). The receptor comes from a human donor with alopecia areata. The CDR3, as DNA: TGTGCCAGCAGTTCCTCACGGACACAACAGCCCCAGCATTTT. Translated: CASSSSRTQQPQHF.